The 2 T cell receptor beta chains presented below share a single source sample, sequenced in a study of response to subunit inactivated influenza vaccine. TCRdb re-called the RT-PCR reads with MiXCR, one entry per CDR3 protein. The sample yields fewer than 400,000 distinct CDR3 sequences, 20% to 25% seen once. Here the sequenced sample was PBMCs from blood, taken approximately 20 months after vaccination. These receptors came from a man in his fifties or sixties who received an inactivated influenza vaccine.

The CDR3 reads CASSLAGYAVNTEAFF. CDR3 nucleotides: TGTGCCAGCAGTTTGGCGGGGTACGCGGTGAACACTGAAGCTTTCTTT. V and J are TRBV27 and TRBJ1-1, with D uncertain. The germline gives CDR1 MNHEY, CDR2 SMNVEV (reference sequence). With 3 bases removed from V and 0 bases from J, the gap between germline ends came to 14 bases. The CDR3 has 16 amino acids.

This clonotype was seen a handful of times. The V gene is TRBV4-3, the J gene TRBJ1-1, with unresolved D. In germline, CDR1 is LGHNA, CDR2 YSLEER. V lost 0 bases, J lost 5 bases, and 10 bases lay in between. The length of the CDR3 is 14 residues. CDR3 region: CASSQETRGTEAFF. DNA for the CDR3: TGCGCCAGCAGCCAAGAAACTCGCGGAACTGAAGCTTTCTTT.